Below, 21 T cell receptor beta chains from the same sample are listed, as sequenced in a study of OX40 agonist ivuxolimab in advanced cancers. Clones were read by immunoSEQ multiplex PCR, and TCRdb kept only the in-frame ones, dropping some. Of 100,000 or so clones in the sample, approximately 91% were seen once. The input for sequencing was CD4+ or CD8+ T cells sorted from blood, taken in a trial of the OX40 agonist ivuxolimab. The receptors here all came from an adult with an advanced solid tumor such as melanoma, head and neck, liver or kidney cancer.

This clone has more than one count but fewer than ten. The rearrangement links TRBV30 to TRBJ1-1, with D possibly matching TRBD1 (6 bases). CDR3 length equals 12 residues. The V gene lost 2 bases and the J gene lost 7 bases, with 11 bases spanning the gap. Looked up from germline, CDR1 is GTSNPN and CDR2 is SVGIG (reference sequence). The CDR3 is CAWSRGNVEAFF. CDR3 sequence (DNA): TGTGCCTGGAGTAGGGGGAACGTTGAAGCTTTCTTT. Full variable domain (remainder filled in from reference TRBV30 and TRBJ1-1): SQTIHQWPATLVQPVGSPLSLECTVEGTSNPNLYWYRQAAGRGLQLLFYSVGIGQISSEVPQNLSASRPQDRQFILSSKKLLLSDSGFYLCAWSRGNVEAFFGQGTRLTVV.

The chain is built from TRBV11-2 and TRBJ2-5; tentatively, D is TRBD1 (5 bases). The germline V gene encodes CDR1 SGHAT and CDR2 FQNNGV. The CDR3 extends over 13 amino acids. V lost 1 base to trimming and J lost 6 bases, with 9 bases between them. The CDR3, as DNA: TGTGCCAGCAGCTTAGCAGGGTCAAAGACCCAGTACTTC. Its translation: CASSLAGSKTQYF. Full variable domain (missing parts from reference TRBV11-2 and TRBJ2-5): EAGVAQSPRYKIIEKRQSVAFWCNPISGHATLYWYQQILGQGPKLLIQFQNNGVVDDSQLPKDRFSAERLKGVDSTLKIQPAKLEDSAVYLCASSLAGSKTQYFGPGTRLLVL.

The V and J genes are TRBV5-4 and TRBJ2-7; D is unclear. Trimming pared 4 bases from V and 2 bases from J, leaving 13 bases between. This CDR3 region has 14 residues. Germline lookup yields CDR1 SGHNT and CDR2 YYREEE (reference sequence). The DNA for the CDR3 is TGTGCCAGCAGCCGGGCCTCCTCACCCTACGAGCAGTACTTC. Amino acids: CASSRASSPYEQYF. The whole variable domain, filled in from reference TRBV5-4 and TRBJ2-7, reads ETGVTQSPTHLIKTRGQQVTLRCSSQSGHNTVSWYQQALGQGPQFIFQYYREEENGRGNFPPRFSGLQFPNYSSELNVNALELDDSALYLCASSRASSPYEQYFGPGTRLTVT.

This rearrangement joins TRBV9 to TRBJ2-1; 13 bases match TRBD2. This CDR3 is built from 17 residues. The ends lost 3 bases at V and 7 bases at J; junction bases unmatched: 10. Germline CDR1 reads SGDLS; CDR2 reads YYNGEE. This CDR3 reads CASSALAGGPGGNEQFF. The CDR3 nucleotides are TGTGCCAGCAGCGCACTAGCGGGAGGGCCGGGTGGAAATGAGCAGTTCTTC.

This rearrangement joins TRBV13 to TRBJ2-1; possibly TRBD2 for D (5 bases). Germline lookup yields CDR1 PRHDT and CDR2 FYEKMQ (reference sequence). Trimming cost V 3 bases and J 0 bases, with 9 bases left between them. The CDR3 has 15 residues. CDR3 bases: TGTGCCAGCAGCTTTTTAACTAGCTCCTACAATGAGCAGTTCTTC. As protein: CASSFLTSSYNEQFF.

This clone was picked up one time. The rearrangement links TRBV18 to TRBJ1-1; D is uncertain. Germline assignment: CDR1 KGHSH and CDR2 LQKENI. The CDR3 totals 12 residues. Trimming pared 5 bases from V and 11 bases from J, leaving 15 bases between. The CDR3 loop reads CASSAQGREAFF. In DNA form, the CDR3 reads TGTGCCAGCTCAGCACAAGGCCGAGAGGCTTTCTTT.

About this clone itself: The sample carries other DNA sequences with the same CDR3. The CDR3 spells CSARDLYEQYF. The CDR3 bases are TGCAGTGCTAGAGATCTTTACGAGCAGTACTTC. The chain uses TRBV20-1 and TRBJ2-7, with D hard to call. The CDR3 sequence is 11 residues long. Germline V gives CDR1 DFQATT, CDR2 SNEGSKA (reference sequence). V was pared by 0 bases and J by 4 bases, with 4 bases between.

This chain uses TRBV6-1 with TRBJ2-7; TRBD1 might be the D (5 bases). CDR3 size: 14 residues. V was shortened by 4 bases and J by 4 bases, with 14 bases between the two germline ends. Germline lookup yields CDR1 MNHNS and CDR2 SASEGT. As DNA, the CDR3 is TGTGCCAGCAGTGCTATGCAGGGTCTGTACGAGCAGTACTTC. Protein: CASSAMQGLYEQYF.

The gene calls are TRBV6-1 and TRBJ1-2, with D possibly matching TRBD1 (5 bases). The CDR3 covers 13 residues. Germline V gene sequence: CDR1 MNHNS, CDR2 SASEGT. Trimming pared 2 bases from V and 8 bases from J, leaving 12 bases between. The CDR3 loop reads CASSEWGNGGYTF. The CDR3, as DNA: TGTGCCAGCAGTGAATGGGGGAATGGGGGCTACACCTTC.

This rearrangement joins TRBV11-2 to TRBJ2-3; D remains ambiguous. Germline-derived CDR1 and CDR2 are SGHAT and FQNNGV. The CDR3 is made up of 13 amino acids. Trimming took off 3 bases at V and 2 bases at J, with 6 bases between the two ends. The CDR3 is CASSFWFTDTQYF. The CDR3 DNA sequence: TGTGCCAGCAGCTTTTGGTTCACAGATACGCAGTATTTT.

The chain links TRBV6-6 to TRBJ1-1; D uncertain. V was clipped by 2 bases and J by 1 base, with 5 bases between them. The CDR3 spans 13 residues. Germline-derived CDR1 and CDR2 are MNHNY and SVGAGI (reference sequence). The CDR3 is CASSYGQNTEAFF. Written as DNA, the CDR3 is TGTGCCAGCAGTTACGGGCAGAACACTGAAGCTTTCTTT.

This clone was counted between two and nine times. The chain is built from TRBV6-5 and TRBJ2-7; tentatively, D is TRBD1 or TRBD2 (5 bases each). The CDR3 has 15 amino acids. Trimming pared 0 bases from V and 0 bases from J, leaving 9 bases between. CDR1 and CDR2 from the germline V gene are MNHEY and SVGAGI. CDR3 protein: CASSYSKGSSYEQYF. CDR3 nucleotides: TGTGCCAGCAGTTACTCGAAGGGGAGCTCCTACGAGCAGTACTTC.

In its sample, this clone was seen once. J is TRBJ2-3 and V is TRBV29-1; the D gene could be TRBD1 or TRBD2 (5 bases each). The CDR3 length is 12 residues. With 3 bases removed from V and 6 bases from J, the gap between germline ends came to 10 bases. Germline-derived CDR1 and CDR2 are SQVTM and ANQGSEA. For the CDR3, the DNA is TGCAGCGTTGATTCAGGGACCGATACGCAGTATTTT. Its protein product is CSVDSGTDTQYF.

The chain couples TRBV4-1 to TRBJ2-1; TRBD1 might be the D (6 bases). Trimming removed 6 bases at V and 5 bases at J, with 14 bases between. The CDR3 has 14 residues. In germline, CDR1 is MGHRA, CDR2 YSYEKL. This chain's CDR3 is CASRSRTEDNEQFF. The CDR3 DNA is TGCGCCAGCAGATCTCGGACAGAGGACAATGAGCAGTTCTTC.

In nucleotides, the CDR3 is TGTGCCAGTAGCCTCGGCAGTTTCTATGGCTACACCTTC. Protein product: CASSLGSFYGYTF. The chain recombines TRBV19 with TRBJ1-2; D gene ambiguous. From germline, CDR1 is LNHDA and CDR2 SQIVND (reference sequence). Trimming removed 6 bases at V and 4 bases at J, with 12 bases between. This CDR3 is 13 amino acids long. Full variable domain (rest looked up from reference TRBV19 and TRBJ1-2): DGGITQSPKYLFRKEGQNVTLSCEQNLNHDAMYWYRQDPGQGLRLIYYSQIVNDFQKGDIAEGYSVSREKKESFPLTVTSAQKNPTAFYLCASSLGSFYGYTFGSGTRLTVV.

The chain employs TRBV28 and TRBJ1-5, with D unresolved. The CDR3 spans 13 residues. The germline V gene has CDR1 MDHEN and CDR2 SYDVKM. V lost 6 bases to trimming and J lost 7 bases, with 13 bases between them. The CDR3 here is CASRGNWIQPQHF. CDR3 bases: TGTGCCAGCAGAGGGAACTGGATCCAGCCCCAGCATTTT. Filled out from reference TRBV28 and TRBJ1-5, the complete variable domain reads DVKVTQSSRYLVKRTGEKVFLECVQDMDHENMFWYRQDPGLGLRLIYFSYDVKMKEKGDIPEGYSVSREKKERFSLILESASTNQTSMYLCASRGNWIQPQHFGDGTRLSIL.

The V gene is TRBV11-2, the J gene TRBJ1-2; 8 bases line up with TRBD1. The CDR3 spans 14 residues. The junction had 6 bases not matched to a gene; V was cut back by 4 bases and J by 5 bases. Looked up from germline, CDR1 is SGHAT and CDR2 is FQNNGV. Written as DNA, the CDR3 is TGTGCCAGCAGCTCCAAAACAGGGGGGTATGGCTACACCTTC. It codes for CASSSKTGGYGYTF.

In its sample, this clone was seen once. The V call is TRBV7-9, the J call TRBJ2-2; D uncertain. Trimming took 5 bases from V and 4 from J, leaving 11 bases between them. CDR3 length equals 14 residues. Germline CDR1 is SEHNR and CDR2 is FQNEAQ (reference sequence). CDR3 nucleotide sequence: TGTGCCAGCAGCGCGATGGTAGGCACCGGGGAGCTGTTTTTT. This translates into CASSAMVGTGELFF.

This rearrangement joins TRBV11-2 to TRBJ2-3; D gene unclear. Trimming removed 6 bases from V and 9 bases from J, with 13 bases in between. The V gene's germline CDR1 is SGHAT and CDR2 FQNNGV. This CDR3 has 12 residues. The DNA for the CDR3 is TGTGCCAGCAGACAAGGCGTGTGGACGCAGTATTTT. Amino acid sequence: CASRQGVWTQYF.

The chain employs TRBV5-4 and TRBJ2-1; tentative D call: TRBD1 (5 bases). This CDR3 is built from 15 residues. Between the trimmed V and J ends, which lost 0 bases and 5 bases, there was a span of 12 bases. Germline V gene sequence: CDR1 SGHNT, CDR2 YYREEE (reference sequence). This CDR3 reads CASSLEGRVNNEQFF. CDR3 in DNA: TGTGCCAGCAGCTTGGAGGGCAGGGTAAACAATGAGCAGTTCTTC.

The rearrangement links TRBV4-1 to TRBJ2-6, with D uncertain. The CDR3 sequence is 15 residues long. CDR1 and CDR2 from the germline V gene are MGHRA and YSYEKL. V lost 2 bases to trimming and J lost 4 bases, with 9 bases between them. CDR3 protein: CASSQIQVGANVLTF. DNA for the CDR3: TGCGCCAGCAGCCAAATTCAAGTAGGGGCCAACGTCCTGACTTTC.